This T cell receptor beta chain was sequenced during a study of cytomegalovirus exposure and HLA in healthy donors. Turning to the study itself: An early data release held 70 million to 90 million unique TCRs from HLA-typed donors.

The CDR3 extends over 14 amino acids. Germline V CDR1 and CDR2: SGHDN, FVKESK. V was pared by 2 bases and J by 4 bases, with 10 bases between. The primer mix had 60 Vbeta and 13 Jbeta primers. Assay: immunoSEQ multiplex PCR; the TCRdb copy retains only in-frame clones and omits some. This table has about 210,000 clones, roughly 80% appearing once. A note on this clone: Its antigen remains unidentified.

Regarding the study as a whole: What a later analysis showed was that several of the most significant clusters appeared linked to common viral pathogens. A prior analysis recorded that most TCR beta V segments were productive about 87% or about 30% of the time. The authors later found most CMV-associated TCR beta chains appeared HLA-restricted.

Material: PBMCs. This TCR was sampled from a man younger than 45 in good health and CMV-seronegative. J is TRBJ2-3 and V is TRBV14; maybe TRBD1 (6 bases). CDR3 coding DNA: TGTGCCAGCAGCCAATACAGGGCTGCAGATACGCAGTATTTT. Translation gives CASSQYRAADTQYF.